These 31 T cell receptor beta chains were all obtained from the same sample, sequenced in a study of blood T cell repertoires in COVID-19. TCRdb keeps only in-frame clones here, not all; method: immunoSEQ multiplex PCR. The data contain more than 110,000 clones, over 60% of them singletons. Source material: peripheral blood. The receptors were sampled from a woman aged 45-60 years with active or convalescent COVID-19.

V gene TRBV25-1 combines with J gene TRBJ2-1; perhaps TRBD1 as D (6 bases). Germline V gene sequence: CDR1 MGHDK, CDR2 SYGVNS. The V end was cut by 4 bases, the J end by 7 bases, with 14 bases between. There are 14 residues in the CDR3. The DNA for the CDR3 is TGTGCCAGCAGTGTGCCACAGGGAAGGAATGAGCAGTTCTTC. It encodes CASSVPQGRNEQFF.

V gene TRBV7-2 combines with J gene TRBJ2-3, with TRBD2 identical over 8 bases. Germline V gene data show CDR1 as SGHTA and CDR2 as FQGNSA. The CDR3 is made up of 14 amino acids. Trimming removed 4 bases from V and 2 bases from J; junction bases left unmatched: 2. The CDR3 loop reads CASSSGLATDTQYF. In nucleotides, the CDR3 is TGTGCCAGCAGCTCTGGACTAGCCACAGATACGCAGTATTTT.

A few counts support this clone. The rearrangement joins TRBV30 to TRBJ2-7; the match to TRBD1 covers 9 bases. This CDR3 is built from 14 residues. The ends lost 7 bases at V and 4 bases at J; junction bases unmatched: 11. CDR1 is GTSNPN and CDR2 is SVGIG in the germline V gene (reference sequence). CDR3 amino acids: CAYVGQGTWYEQYF. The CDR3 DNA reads TGTGCCTATGTGGGACAGGGTACTTGGTACGAGCAGTACTTC. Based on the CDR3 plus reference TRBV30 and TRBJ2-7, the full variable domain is SQTIHQWPATLVQPVGSPLSLECTVEGTSNPNLYWYRQAAGRGLQLLFYSVGIGQISSEVPQNLSASRPQDRQFILSSKKLLLSDSGFYLCAYVGQGTWYEQYFGPGTRLTVT.

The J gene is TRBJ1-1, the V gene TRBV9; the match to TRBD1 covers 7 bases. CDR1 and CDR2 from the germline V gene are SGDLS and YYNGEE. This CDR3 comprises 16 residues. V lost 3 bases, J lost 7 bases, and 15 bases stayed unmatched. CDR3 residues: CASSERDRGGIFEAFF. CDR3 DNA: TGTGCCAGCAGCGAACGGGACAGAGGGGGAATTTTTGAAGCTTTCTTT.

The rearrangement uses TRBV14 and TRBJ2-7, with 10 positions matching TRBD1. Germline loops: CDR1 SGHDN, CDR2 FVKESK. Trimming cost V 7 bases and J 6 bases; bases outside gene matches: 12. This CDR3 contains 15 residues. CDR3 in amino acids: CASMPGQGRVVEQYF. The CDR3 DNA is TGTGCCAGCATGCCGGGACAGGGGAGAGTAGTCGAGCAGTACTTC.

The CDR3 DNA follows: TGCGCCAGCAGTCAATCCCGGGGTTCCGGGACACTTATACCTAATCAGCCCCAGCATTTT. Translated: CASSQSRGSGTLIPNQPQHF. J is TRBJ1-5 and V is TRBV23-1, with D possibly being TRBD1 (6 bases). TRBV23-1 is labeled an ORF, and its function is uncertain. CDR3 length: 20 residues. V gave up 0 bases and J gave up 4 bases, with 25 bases separating them.

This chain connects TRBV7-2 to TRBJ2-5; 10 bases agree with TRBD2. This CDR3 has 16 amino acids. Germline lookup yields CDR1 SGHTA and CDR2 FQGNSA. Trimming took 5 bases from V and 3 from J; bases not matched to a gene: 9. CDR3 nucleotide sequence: TGTGCCAGCAGCCCCACAGTGAGCGGGGGGGAAGAGACCCAGTACTTC. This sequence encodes CASSPTVSGGEETQYF. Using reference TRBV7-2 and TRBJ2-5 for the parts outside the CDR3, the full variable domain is GAGVSQSPSNKVTEKGKDVELRCDPISGHTALYWYRQSLGQGLEFLIYFQGNSAPDKSGLPSDRFSAERTGGSVSTLTIQRTQQEDSAVYLCASSPTVSGGEETQYFGPGTRLLVL.

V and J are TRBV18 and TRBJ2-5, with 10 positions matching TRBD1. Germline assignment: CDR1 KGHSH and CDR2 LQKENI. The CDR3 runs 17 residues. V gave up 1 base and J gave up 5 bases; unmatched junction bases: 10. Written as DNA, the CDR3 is TGTGCCAGCTCACCACGGGGCCCGGGACAGGGGCAGGAGACCCAGTACTTC. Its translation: CASSPRGPGQGQETQYF.

CDR3 loop: CASRIGTDSNQPQHF. Written as DNA, the CDR3 is TGTGCCAGCAGAATAGGGACAGATAGCAATCAGCCCCAGCATTTT. The chain has TRBV2 and TRBJ1-5, with TRBD1 matching 7 bases. The CDR3 loop spans 15 amino acids. J was trimmed by 0 bases and V by 6 bases; bases with no gene match: 5. The germline gives CDR1 SNHLY, CDR2 FYNNEI.

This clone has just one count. Written as DNA, the CDR3 is TGTGCCAGCCATAGAGGGGACAGGGGCTATGGCTACACCTTC. Translating it yields CASHRGDRGYGYTF. The V and J genes are TRBV6-5 and TRBJ1-2, with 10 nucleotides matching TRBD1. V lost 8 bases to trimming and J lost 4 bases; unmatched junction nucleotides: 7. The CDR3 length is 14 residues. Looked up from germline, CDR1 is MNHEY and CDR2 is SVGAGI.

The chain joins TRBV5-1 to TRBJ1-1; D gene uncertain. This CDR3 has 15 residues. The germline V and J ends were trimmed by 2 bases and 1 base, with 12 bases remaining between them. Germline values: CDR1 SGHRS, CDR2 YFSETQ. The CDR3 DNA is TGCGCCAGCAGCTTAGGATCCGGGGAGAACACTGAAGCTTTCTTT. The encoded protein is CASSLGSGENTEAFF.

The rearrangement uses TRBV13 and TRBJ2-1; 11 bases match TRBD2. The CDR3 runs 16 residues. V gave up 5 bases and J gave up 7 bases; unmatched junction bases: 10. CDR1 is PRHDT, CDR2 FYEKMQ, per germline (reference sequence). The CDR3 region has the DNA TGTGCCAGCAGCCGCCCGGGACTAGCGGATAAGAATGAGCAGTTCTTC. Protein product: CASSRPGLADKNEQFF.

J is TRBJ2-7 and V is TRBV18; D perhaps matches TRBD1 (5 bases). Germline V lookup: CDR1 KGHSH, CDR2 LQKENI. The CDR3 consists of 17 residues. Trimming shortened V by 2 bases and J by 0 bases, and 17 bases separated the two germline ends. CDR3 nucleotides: TGTGCCAGCTCACCAACTCCCGTGGGGCGACACTCCTACGAGCAGTACTTC. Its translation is CASSPTPVGRHSYEQYF. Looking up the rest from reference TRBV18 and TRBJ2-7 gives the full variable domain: NAGVMQNPRHLVRRRGQEARLRCSPMKGHSHVYWYRQLPEEGLKFMVYLQKENIIDESGMPKERFSAEFPKEGPSILRIQQVVRGDSAAYFCASSPTPVGRHSYEQYFGPGTRLTVT.

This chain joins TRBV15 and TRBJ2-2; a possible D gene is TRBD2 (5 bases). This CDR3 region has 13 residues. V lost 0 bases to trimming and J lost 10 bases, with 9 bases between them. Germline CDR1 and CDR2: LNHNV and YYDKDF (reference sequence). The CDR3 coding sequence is TGTGCCACCAGCAGAGATCGGGGAGAGGAGCTGTTTTTT. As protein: CATSRDRGEELFF.

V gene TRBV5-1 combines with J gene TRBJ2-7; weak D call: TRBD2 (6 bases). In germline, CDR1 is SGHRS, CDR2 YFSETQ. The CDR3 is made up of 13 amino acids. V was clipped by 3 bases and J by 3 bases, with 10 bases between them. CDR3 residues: CASSSTSNYEQYF. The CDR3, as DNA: TGCGCCAGCAGCTCGACTAGTAACTACGAGCAGTACTTC. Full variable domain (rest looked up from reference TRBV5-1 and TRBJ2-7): KAGVTQTPRYLIKTRGQQVTLSCSPISGHRSVSWYQQTPGQGLQFLFEYFSETQRNKGNFPGRFSGRQFSNSRSEMNVSTLELGDSALYLCASSSTSNYEQYFGPGTRLTVT.

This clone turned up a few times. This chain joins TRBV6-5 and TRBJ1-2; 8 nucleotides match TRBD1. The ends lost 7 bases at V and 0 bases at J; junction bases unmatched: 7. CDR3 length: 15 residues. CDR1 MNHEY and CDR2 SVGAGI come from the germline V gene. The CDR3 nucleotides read TGTGCCAGCAAGAAACAGGGGGTAGCTAACTATGGCTACACCTTC. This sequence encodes CASKKQGVANYGYTF.

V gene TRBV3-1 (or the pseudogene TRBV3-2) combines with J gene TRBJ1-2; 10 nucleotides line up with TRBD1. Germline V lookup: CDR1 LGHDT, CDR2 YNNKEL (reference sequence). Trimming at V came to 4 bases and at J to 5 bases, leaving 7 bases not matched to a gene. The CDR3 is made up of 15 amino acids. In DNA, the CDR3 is TGTGCCAGCAGCCCATCCGGGACAGGGGATTATGGCTACACCTTC. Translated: CASSPSGTGDYGYTF.

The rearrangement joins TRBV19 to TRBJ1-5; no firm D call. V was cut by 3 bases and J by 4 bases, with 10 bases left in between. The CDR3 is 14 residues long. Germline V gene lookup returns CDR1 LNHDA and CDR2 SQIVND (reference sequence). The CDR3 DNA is TGTGCCAGTAGTATCATAGGGAGGAATCAGCCCCAGCATTTT. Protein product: CASSIIGRNQPQHF.

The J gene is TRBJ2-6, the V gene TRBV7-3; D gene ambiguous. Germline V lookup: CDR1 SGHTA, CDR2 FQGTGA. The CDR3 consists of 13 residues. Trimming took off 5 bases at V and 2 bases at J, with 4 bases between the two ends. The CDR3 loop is CASSPAGANVLTF. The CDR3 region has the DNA TGTGCCAGCAGCCCGGCTGGGGCCAACGTCCTGACTTTC.

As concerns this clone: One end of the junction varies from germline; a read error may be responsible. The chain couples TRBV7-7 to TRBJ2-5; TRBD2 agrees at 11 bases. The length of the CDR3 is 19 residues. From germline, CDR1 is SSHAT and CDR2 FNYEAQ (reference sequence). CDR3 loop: CASSRQGEGLAGGRETQYF. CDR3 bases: TGTGCTAGCAGCAGACAAGGGGAGGGCCTAGCGGGGGGACGAGAGACCCAGTACTTC.

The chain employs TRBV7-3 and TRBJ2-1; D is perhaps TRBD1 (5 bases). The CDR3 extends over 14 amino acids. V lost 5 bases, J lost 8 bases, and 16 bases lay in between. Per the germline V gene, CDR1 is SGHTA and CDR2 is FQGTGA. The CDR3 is CASSPHGHEDEQFF. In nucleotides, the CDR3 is TGTGCCAGCAGCCCCCACGGACATGAGGATGAGCAGTTCTTC.

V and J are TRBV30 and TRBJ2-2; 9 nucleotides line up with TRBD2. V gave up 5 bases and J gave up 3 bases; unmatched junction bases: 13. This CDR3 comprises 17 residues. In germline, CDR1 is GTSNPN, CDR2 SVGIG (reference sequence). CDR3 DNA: TGTGCCTGGGCCCCACGTGGACTAGCGTATTACACCGGGGAGCTGTTTTTT. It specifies CAWAPRGLAYYTGELFF.

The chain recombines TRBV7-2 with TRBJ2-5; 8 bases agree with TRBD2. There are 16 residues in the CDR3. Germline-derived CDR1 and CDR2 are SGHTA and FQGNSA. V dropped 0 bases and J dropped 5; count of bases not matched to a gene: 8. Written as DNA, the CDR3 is TGTGCCAGCAGCTTAGCCCAGGGACTAGTGGGGGAGACCCAGTACTTC. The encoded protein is CASSLAQGLVGETQYF. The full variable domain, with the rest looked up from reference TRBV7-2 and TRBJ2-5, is GAGVSQSPSNKVTEKGKDVELRCDPISGHTALYWYRQSLGQGLEFLIYFQGNSAPDKSGLPSDRFSAERTGGSVSTLTIQRTQQEDSAVYLCASSLAQGLVGETQYFGPGTRLLVL.

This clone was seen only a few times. The CDR3 region has the DNA TGTGCCAGCTCAGAGGGAGCTGAGTATGGCTACACCTTC. Translation: CASSEGAEYGYTF. V usage is TRBV18 and J usage is TRBJ1-2, with no clear D. The germline V gene has CDR1 KGHSH and CDR2 LQKENI. V was pared by 5 bases and J by 5 bases, with 12 bases between. CDR3 length: 13 amino acids.

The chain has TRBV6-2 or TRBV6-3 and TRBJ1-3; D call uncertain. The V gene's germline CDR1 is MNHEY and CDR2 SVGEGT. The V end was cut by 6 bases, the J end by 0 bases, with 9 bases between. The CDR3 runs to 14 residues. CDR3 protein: CASSDIGSGNTIYF. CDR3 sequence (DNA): TGTGCCAGCAGCGACATTGGCTCTGGAAACACCATATATTTT.

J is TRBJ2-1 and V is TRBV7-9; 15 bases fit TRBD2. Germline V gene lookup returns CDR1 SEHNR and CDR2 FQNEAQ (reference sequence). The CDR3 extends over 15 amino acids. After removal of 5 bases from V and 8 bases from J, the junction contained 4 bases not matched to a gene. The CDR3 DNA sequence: TGTGCCAGCAGCCAAGGACTAGCGGGAGGGGATGAGCAGTTCTTC. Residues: CASSQGLAGGDEQFF.

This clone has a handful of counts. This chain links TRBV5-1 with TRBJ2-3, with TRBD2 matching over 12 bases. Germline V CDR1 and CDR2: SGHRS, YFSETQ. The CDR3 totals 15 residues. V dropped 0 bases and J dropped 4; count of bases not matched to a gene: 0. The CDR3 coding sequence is TGCGCCAGCAGCTTGGGACTAGCGGGGGCAGATACGCAGTATTTT. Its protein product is CASSLGLAGADTQYF. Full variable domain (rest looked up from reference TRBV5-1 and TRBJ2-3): KAGVTQTPRYLIKTRGQQVTLSCSPISGHRSVSWYQQTPGQGLQFLFEYFSETQRNKGNFPGRFSGRQFSNSRSEMNVSTLELGDSALYLCASSLGLAGADTQYFGPGTRLTVL.

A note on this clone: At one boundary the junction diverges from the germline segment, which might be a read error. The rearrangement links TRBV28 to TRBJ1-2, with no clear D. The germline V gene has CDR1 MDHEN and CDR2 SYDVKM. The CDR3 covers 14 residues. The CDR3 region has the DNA TGTGCCACCAGTTTATGGGAGGGTACGGGTGGCTACACCTTC. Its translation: CATSLWEGTGGYTF.

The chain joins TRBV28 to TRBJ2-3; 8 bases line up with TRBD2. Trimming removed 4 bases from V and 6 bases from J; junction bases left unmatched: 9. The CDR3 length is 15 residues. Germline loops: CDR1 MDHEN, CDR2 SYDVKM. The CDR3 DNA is TGTGCCAGCAGTTCCCGTGGCGGGAGGTCTGATACGCAGTATTTT. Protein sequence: CASSSRGGRSDTQYF.

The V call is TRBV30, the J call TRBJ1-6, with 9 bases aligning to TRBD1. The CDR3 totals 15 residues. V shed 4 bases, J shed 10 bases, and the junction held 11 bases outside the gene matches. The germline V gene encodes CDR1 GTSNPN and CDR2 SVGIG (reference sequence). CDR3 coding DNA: TGTGCCTGGACCCCCCCAGGGACAGGGAACTCACCCCTCCACTTT. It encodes CAWTPPGTGNSPLHF.

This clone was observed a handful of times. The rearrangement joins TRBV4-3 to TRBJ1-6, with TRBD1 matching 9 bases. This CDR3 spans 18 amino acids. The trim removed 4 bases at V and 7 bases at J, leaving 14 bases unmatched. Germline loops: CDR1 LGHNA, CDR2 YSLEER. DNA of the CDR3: TGCGCCAGCAGCCGTATAACAGGGGGCGCAACTAACAATTCACCCCTCCACTTT. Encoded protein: CASSRITGGATNNSPLHF.